The T cell receptor (beta chain) described here comes from a study of sequential checkpoint blockade in melanoma. Assay: immunoSEQ multiplex PCR; the TCRdb copy retains only in-frame clones and omits some. Among more than 30,000 clones listed, over 30% were seen once. CDR1 is SGHRS and CDR2 is YFSETQ in the germline V gene. V dropped 4 bases and J dropped 4 bases, with 14 bases sitting between them. This CDR3 spans 14 amino acids. Treatment described: randomized to nivolumab then ipilimumab (arm A) or the reverse (arm B). This specimen consisted of tumor tissue (inferred from file names), obtained from a patient given nivolumab and ipilimumab in sequence. The clonotype comes from a human donor with melanoma. The V gene is TRBV5-1, the J gene TRBJ1-2; D remains unclear. CDR3 loop: CASSPPTEAYGYTF. CDR3 in DNA: TGCGCCAGCAGCCCGCCGACCGAGGCCTATGGCTACACCTTC.